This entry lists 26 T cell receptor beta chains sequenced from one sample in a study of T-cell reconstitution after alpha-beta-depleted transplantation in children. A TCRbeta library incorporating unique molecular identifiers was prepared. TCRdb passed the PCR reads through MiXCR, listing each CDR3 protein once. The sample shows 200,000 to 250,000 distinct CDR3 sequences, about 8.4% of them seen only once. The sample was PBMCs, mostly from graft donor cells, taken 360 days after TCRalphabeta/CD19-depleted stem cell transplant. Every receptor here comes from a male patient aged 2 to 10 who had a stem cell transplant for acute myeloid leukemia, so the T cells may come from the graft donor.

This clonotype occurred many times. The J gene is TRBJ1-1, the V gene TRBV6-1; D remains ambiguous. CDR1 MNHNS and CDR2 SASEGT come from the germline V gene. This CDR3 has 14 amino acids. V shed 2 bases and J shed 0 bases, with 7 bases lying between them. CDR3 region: CASSEYGLNTEAFF. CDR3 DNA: TGTGCCAGCAGTGAATACGGACTGAACACTGAAGCTTTCTTT.

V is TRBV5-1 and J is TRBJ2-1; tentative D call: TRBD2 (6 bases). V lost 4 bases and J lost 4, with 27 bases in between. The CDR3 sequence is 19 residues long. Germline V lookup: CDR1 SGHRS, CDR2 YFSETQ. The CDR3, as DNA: TGCGCCAGCAGCCCCACTTTGGGTACTCCGGGACTCACTTACAATGAGCAGTTCTTC. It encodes CASSPTLGTPGLTYNEQFF.

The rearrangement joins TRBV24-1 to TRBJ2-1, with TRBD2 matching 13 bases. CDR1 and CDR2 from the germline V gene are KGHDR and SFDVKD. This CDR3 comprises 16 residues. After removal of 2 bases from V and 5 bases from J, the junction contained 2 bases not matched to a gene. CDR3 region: CATSDSGLAGDNEQFF. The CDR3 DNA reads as TGTGCCACCAGTGATTCCGGACTAGCGGGGGACAATGAGCAGTTCTTC.

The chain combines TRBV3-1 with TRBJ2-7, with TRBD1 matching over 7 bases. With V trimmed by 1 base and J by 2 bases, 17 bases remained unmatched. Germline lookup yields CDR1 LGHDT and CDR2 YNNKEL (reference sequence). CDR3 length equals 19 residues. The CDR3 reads CASSQVLWTGPAYTYEQYF. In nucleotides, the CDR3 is TGTGCCAGCAGCCAAGTATTATGGACAGGCCCCGCGTATACCTACGAGCAGTACTTC.

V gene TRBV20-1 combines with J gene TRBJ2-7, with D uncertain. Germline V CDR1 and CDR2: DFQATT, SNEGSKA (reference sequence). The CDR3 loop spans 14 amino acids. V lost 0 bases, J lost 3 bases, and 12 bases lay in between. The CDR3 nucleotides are TGCAGTGCTAGAGATAGTGGCCAATTCTACGAGCAGTACTTC. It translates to CSARDSGQFYEQYF.

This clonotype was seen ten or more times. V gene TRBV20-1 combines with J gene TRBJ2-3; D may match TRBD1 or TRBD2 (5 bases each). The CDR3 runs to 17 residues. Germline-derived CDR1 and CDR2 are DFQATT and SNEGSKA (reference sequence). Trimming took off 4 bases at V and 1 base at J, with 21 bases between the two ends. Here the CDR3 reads CSANHPAGTARTDTQYF. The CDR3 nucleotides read TGCAGTGCTAACCACCCTGCCGGGACCGCGCGCACAGATACGCAGTATTTT.

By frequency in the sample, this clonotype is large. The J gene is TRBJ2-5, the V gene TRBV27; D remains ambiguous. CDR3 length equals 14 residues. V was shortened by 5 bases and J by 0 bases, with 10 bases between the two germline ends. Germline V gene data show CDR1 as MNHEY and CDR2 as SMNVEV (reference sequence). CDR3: CASSDFDDQETQYF. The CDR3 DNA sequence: TGTGCCAGCAGTGACTTCGACGACCAAGAGACCCAGTACTTC.

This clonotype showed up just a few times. The CDR3 spells CASSLWGAISPLHF. DNA of the CDR3: TGTGCCAGCAGTTTATGGGGGGCAATTTCACCCCTCCACTTT. The chain combines TRBV12-3 or TRBV12-4 with TRBJ1-6, with D perhaps TRBD1 (6 bases). The CDR3 length is 14 residues. V lost 2 bases and J lost 9, with 11 bases in between.

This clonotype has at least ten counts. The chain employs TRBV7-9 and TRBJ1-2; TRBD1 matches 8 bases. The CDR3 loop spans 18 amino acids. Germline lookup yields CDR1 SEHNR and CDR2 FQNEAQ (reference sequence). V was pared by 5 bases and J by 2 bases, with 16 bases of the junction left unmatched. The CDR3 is CASSTPSRDRGPNYGYTF. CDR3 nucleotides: TGTGCCAGCAGCACCCCATCCCGCGACAGGGGCCCCAACTATGGCTACACCTTC.

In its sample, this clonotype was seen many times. CDR3 sequence (DNA): TGTGCCAGCAGTTACGTGGGGACAGGGTTCACCGGGGAGCTGTTTTTT. Protein product: CASSYVGTGFTGELFF. The rearrangement uses TRBV6-5 and TRBJ2-2, with TRBD1 identical over 9 bases. The CDR3 totals 16 residues. CDR1 is MNHEY, CDR2 SVGAGI, per germline. J lost 4 bases, V lost 2 bases, and 5 bases had no gene match.

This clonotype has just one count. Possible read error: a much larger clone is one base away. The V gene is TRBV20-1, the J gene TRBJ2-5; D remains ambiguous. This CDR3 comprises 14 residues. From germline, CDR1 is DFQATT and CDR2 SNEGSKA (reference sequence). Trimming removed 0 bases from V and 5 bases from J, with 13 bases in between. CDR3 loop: CSARELSGRETQYF. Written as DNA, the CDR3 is TGCAGTGCTAGAGAGCTCTCAGGAAGGGAGACCCAGTACTTC.

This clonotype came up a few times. In DNA form, the CDR3 reads TGTGCCAGCGGGCCGGGCTCGGGGGGAGAGACCCAGTACTTC. Translating gives CASGPGSGGETQYF. The J gene is TRBJ2-5, the V gene TRBV9; TRBD2 agrees at 7 bases. The CDR3 spans 14 residues. The germline gives CDR1 SGDLS, CDR2 YYNGEE. V was clipped by 7 bases and J by 4 bases; unmatched bases: 10.

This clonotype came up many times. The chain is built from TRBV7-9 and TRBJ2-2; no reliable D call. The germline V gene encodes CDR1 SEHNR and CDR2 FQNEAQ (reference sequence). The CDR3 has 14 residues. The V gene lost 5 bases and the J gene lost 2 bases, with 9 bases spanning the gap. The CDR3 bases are TGTGCCAGCAGCCCGGACGGAAACACCGGGGAGCTGTTTTTT. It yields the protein CASSPDGNTGELFF.

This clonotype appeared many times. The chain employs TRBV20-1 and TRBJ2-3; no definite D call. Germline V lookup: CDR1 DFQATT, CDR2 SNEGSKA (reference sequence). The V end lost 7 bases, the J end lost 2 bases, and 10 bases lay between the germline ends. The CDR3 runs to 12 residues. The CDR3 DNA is TGCAGTGAGGCTTCTTTCACAGATACGCAGTATTTT. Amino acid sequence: CSEASFTDTQYF.

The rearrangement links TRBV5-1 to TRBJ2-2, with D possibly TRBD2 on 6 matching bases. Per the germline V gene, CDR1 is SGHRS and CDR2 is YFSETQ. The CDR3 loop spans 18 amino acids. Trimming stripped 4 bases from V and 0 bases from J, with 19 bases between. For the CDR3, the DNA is TGCGCCAGCAGCCTTCGTATCGCGGGACTCGCGAACACCGGGGAGCTGTTTTTT. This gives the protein CASSLRIAGLANTGELFF.

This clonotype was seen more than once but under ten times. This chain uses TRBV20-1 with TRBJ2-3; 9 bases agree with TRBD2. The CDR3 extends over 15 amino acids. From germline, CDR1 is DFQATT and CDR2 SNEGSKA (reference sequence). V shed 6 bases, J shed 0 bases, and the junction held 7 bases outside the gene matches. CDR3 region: CSALSGGESTDTQYF. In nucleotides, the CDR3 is TGCAGTGCCCTTAGCGGGGGCGAAAGCACAGATACGCAGTATTTT.

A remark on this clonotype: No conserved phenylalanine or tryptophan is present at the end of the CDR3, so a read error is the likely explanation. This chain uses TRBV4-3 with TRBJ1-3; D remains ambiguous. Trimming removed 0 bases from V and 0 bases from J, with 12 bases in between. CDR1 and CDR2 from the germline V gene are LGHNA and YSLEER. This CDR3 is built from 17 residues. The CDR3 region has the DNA TGCGCCAGCAGCCAAGACCGGTTCGAGAGCTCTGGAAACACCATATATTGT. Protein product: CASSQDRFESSGNTIYC.

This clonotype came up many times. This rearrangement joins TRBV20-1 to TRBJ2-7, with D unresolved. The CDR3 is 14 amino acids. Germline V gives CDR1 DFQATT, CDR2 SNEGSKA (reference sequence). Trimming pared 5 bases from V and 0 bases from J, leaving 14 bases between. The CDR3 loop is CSARRTETSYEQYF. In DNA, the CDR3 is TGCAGTGCTCGTCGTACGGAAACCTCCTACGAGCAGTACTTC.

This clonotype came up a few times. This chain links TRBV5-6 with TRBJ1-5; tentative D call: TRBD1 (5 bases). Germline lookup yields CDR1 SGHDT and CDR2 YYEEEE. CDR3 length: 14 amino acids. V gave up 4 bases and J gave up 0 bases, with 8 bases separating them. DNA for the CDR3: TGTGCCAGCAGCCACGACAGTAGCAATCAGCCCCAGCATTTT. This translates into CASSHDSSNQPQHF. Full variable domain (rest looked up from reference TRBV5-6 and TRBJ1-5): DAGVTQSPTHLIKTRGQQVTLRCSPKSGHDTVSWYQQALGQGPQFIFQYYEEEERQRGNFPDRFSGHQFPNYSSELNVNALLLGDSALYLCASSHDSSNQPQHFGDGTRLSIL.

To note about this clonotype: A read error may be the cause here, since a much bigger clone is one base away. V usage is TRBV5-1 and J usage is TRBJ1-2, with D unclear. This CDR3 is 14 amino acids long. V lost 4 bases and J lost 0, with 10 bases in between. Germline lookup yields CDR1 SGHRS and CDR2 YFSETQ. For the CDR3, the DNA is TGCGCCAGCAGCCCCCGGGTCTCTAACTATGGCTACACCTTC. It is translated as CASSPRVSNYGYTF.

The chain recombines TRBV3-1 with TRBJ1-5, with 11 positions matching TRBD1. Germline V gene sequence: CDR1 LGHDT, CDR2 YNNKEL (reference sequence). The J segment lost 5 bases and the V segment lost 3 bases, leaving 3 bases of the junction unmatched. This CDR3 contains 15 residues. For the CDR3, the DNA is TGTGCCAGCAGCCAGGGACAGGGGGGATATCAGCCCCAGCATTTT. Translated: CASSQGQGGYQPQHF.

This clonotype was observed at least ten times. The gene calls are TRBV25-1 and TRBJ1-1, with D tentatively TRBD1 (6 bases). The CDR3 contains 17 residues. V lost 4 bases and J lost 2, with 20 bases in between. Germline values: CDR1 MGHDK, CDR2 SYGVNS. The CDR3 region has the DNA TGTGCCAGCAGTGGCCATACAGGGAAATTCAATAACACTGAAGCTTTCTTT. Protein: CASSGHTGKFNNTEAFF.

CDR3 loop: CASSVGLSQETQYF. In DNA form, the CDR3 reads TGTGCCAGCAGTGTGGGACTCTCCCAGGAGACCCAGTACTTC. The J gene is TRBJ2-5, the V gene TRBV2; possible D gene TRBD2, 6 bases. From germline, CDR1 is SNHLY and CDR2 FYNNEI. V lost 4 bases and J 5 bases, leaving 14 bases between the germline ends. The CDR3 extends over 14 amino acids.

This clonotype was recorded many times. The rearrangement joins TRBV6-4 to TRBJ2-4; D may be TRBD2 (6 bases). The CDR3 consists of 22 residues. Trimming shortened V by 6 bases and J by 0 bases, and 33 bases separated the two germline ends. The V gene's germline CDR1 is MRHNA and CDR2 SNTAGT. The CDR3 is CASRTPRSGAGSTPLAKNIQYF. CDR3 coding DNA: TGTGCCAGCAGGACCCCGAGATCGGGAGCGGGTTCTACCCCTTTAGCCAAAAACATTCAGTACTTC.

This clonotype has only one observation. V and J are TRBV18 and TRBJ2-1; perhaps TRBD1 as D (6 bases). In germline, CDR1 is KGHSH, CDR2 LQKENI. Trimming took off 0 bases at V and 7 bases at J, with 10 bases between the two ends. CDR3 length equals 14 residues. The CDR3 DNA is TGTGCCAGCTCACCACCGCACGACAGGAATGAGCAGTTCTTC. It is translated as CASSPPHDRNEQFF. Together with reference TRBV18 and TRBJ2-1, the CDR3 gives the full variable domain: NAGVMQNPRHLVRRRGQEARLRCSPMKGHSHVYWYRQLPEEGLKFMVYLQKENIIDESGMPKERFSAEFPKEGPSILRIQQVVRGDSAAYFCASSPPHDRNEQFFGPGTRLTVL.

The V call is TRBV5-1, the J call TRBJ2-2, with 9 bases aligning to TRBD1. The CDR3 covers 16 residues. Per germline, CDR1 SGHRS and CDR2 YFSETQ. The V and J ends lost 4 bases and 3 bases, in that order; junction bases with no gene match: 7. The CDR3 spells CASSPHRGQDTGELFF. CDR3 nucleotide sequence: TGCGCCAGCAGCCCTCACAGGGGGCAGGACACCGGGGAGCTGTTTTTT.